The 8 T cell receptor beta chains in this list originate from one sample, sequenced in a study of PD-1 blockade in classical Hodgkin lymphoma. The data were produced by immunoSEQ multiplex PCR, yet TCRdb's version contains in-frame clones alone and is incomplete. The repertoire holds roughly 90,000 clones, with 83% as singletons. Time point noted: cycle 4 day 1 (C4D1), after 5 to 7 weeks of nivolumab. Following autologous stem cell transplantation, relapse occurred in every patient, and exposure to brentuximab vedotin varied. The material sequenced was peripheral blood mononuclear cells (PBMCs), taken before the fourth cycle of nivolumab. These receptors came from a human donor with classical Hodgkin lymphoma.

The rearrangement uses TRBV4-3 and TRBJ2-2; 9 bases agree with TRBD1. The V segment lost 4 bases and the J segment 4 bases; nucleotides outside the gene matches: 13. The V gene's germline CDR1 is LGHNA and CDR2 YSLEER. This CDR3 is built from 18 residues. CDR3: CASSPTKGQGVSTGELFF. The DNA for the CDR3 is TGCGCCAGCAGCCCGACAAAGGGACAGGGTGTCAGCACCGGGGAGCTGTTTTTT.

This clone was detected only a few times. The gene calls are TRBV18 and TRBJ2-1; no firm D call. V lost 4 bases to trimming and J lost 5 bases, with 9 bases between them. Germline lookup yields CDR1 KGHSH and CDR2 LQKENI. The CDR3 sequence is 13 residues long. The CDR3 region has the DNA TGTGCCAGCTCACTGGACCGGGACAATGAGCAGTTCTTC. Translated: CASSLDRDNEQFF.

This clone was seen a single time. The V and J genes are TRBV27 and TRBJ1-2, with 7 nucleotides matching TRBD1. CDR1 and CDR2 from the germline V gene are MNHEY and SMNVEV (reference sequence). J gave up 8 bases and V 6 bases, and 15 bases lay outside the gene matches. The CDR3 spans 15 residues. Here the CDR3 DNA reads TGTGCCAGCAGCCCGGGTTCCACAGGGGTGAGGGGCTACACCTTC. Translated: CASSPGSTGVRGYTF.

As DNA, the CDR3 is TGTGCCTGGAGTGGACAGGGGGGGGAGCAGTACTTC. Its translation is CAWSGQGGEQYF. The J gene is TRBJ2-7, the V gene TRBV30, with 9 bases fitting TRBD1. Germline CDR1 reads GTSNPN; CDR2 reads SVGIG (reference sequence). The CDR3 has 12 residues. The V segment lost 1 base and the J segment 7 bases; nucleotides outside the gene matches: 2.

The V gene is TRBV11-2, the J gene TRBJ2-7; 10 nucleotides line up with TRBD2. After removal of 5 bases from V and 5 bases from J, the junction contained 6 bases not matched to a gene. CDR1 is SGHAT and CDR2 is FQNNGV in the germline V gene. CDR3 size: 14 residues. CDR3: CASSPGLARNEQYF. Here the CDR3 DNA reads TGTGCCAGCAGCCCGGGACTAGCGAGGAACGAGCAGTACTTC.

This chain uses TRBV5-4 with TRBJ2-1; TRBD1 matches 7 bases. CDR3 size: 17 residues. V lost 2 bases and J lost 2; bases outside the gene matches: 10. Germline CDR1 is SGHNT and CDR2 is YYREEE (reference sequence). Here the CDR3 reads CASSLTGASGTYNEQFF. CDR3 in DNA: TGTGCCAGCAGCTTAACAGGGGCATCGGGCACCTACAATGAGCAGTTCTTC.

The rearrangement joins TRBV7-2 to TRBJ1-4, with 7 bases identical to TRBD1. There are 14 residues in the CDR3. Germline V gene sequence: CDR1 SGHTA, CDR2 FQGNSA. Germline trimming cut 7 bases from V and 0 bases from J; bases unmatched to any gene: 2. The CDR3 nucleotides are TGTGCCAGCACAGGGGGTCCAACTAATGAAAAACTGTTTTTT. Translation: CASTGGPTNEKLFF.

The chain carries TRBV7-9 and TRBJ2-7; no definite D call. The CDR3 has 14 amino acids. V dropped 2 bases and J dropped 0 bases, with 8 bases sitting between them. CDR1 and CDR2 (germline): SEHNR, FQNEAQ (reference sequence). CDR3 DNA: TGTGCCAGCAGCTTAAGTCAAAACTCCTACGAGCAGTACTTC. This sequence encodes CASSLSQNSYEQYF. The variable domain in full, completed from reference TRBV7-9 and TRBJ2-7, reads DTGVSQNPRHKITKRGQNVTFRCDPISEHNRLYWYRQTLGQGPEFLTYFQNEAQLEKSRLLSDRFSAERPKGSFSTLEIQRTEQGDSAMYLCASSLSQNSYEQYFGPGTRLTVT.